The 29 T cell receptor beta chains below were found in one sample sequenced in a study of T cell responses to AZD1222 COVID-19 vaccine (dated by TCRdb to the early 2020s). The library was generated by the immunoSEQ multiplex PCR assay. The immuneACCESS repertoire file appears here via TCRdb, limited to in-frame rearrangements. These files lack a portion of the clones; in checked studies, under half of the deficit traces to unresolved V genes, and the cause of the others is not known. This sample has about 160,000 clones in its table, and just over 90% of those were observed once. The ten largest clones capture over 1.2% of the sample. The time point label on this specimen signifies: baseline before first vaccination. The sequencing here drew on peripheral blood, taken on day 0 of AZD1222 vaccination. The receptor source for this set is an adult in good health.

V gene TRBV6-1 combines with J gene TRBJ1-2; 7 bases are a match to TRBD1. This CDR3 contains 13 residues. The germline gives CDR1 MNHNS, CDR2 SASEGT. V shed 2 bases, J shed 7 bases, and the junction held 4 bases outside the gene matches. Written as DNA, the CDR3 is TGTGCCAGCAGTGAATTGACAGGGACTGGCTACACCTTC. Translation gives CASSELTGTGYTF.

The chain carries TRBV4-3 and TRBJ1-6; D is uncertain. The CDR3 spans 15 residues. Germline V lookup: CDR1 LGHNA, CDR2 YSLEER. V shed 0 bases and J shed 5 bases, with 8 bases lying between them. As DNA, the CDR3 is TGCGCCAGCAGCCAAGAATCCGTGAATAATTCACCCCTCCACTTT. It specifies CASSQESVNNSPLHF.

The V call is TRBV5-1, the J call TRBJ1-3, with a tentative D call TRBD1 (5 bases). Trimming took off 0 bases at V and 0 bases at J, with 10 bases between the two ends. CDR1 and CDR2 (germline): SGHRS, YFSETQ. The length of the CDR3 is 16 residues. DNA for the CDR3: TGCGCCAGCAGCTTGGGGGGACGTAGCTCTGGAAACACCATATATTTT. The encoded protein is CASSLGGRSSGNTIYF.

On this clone: An end of the junction differs from the germline gene, which may be a read error. The chain links TRBV12-3 or TRBV12-4 to TRBJ2-7; tentative D call: TRBD1 (5 bases). There are 12 residues in the CDR3. CDR3 DNA: TGTGCAAGCAGGCAGGGCCCCTACGAGCAGTACTTC. Its translation is CASRQGPYEQYF.

The chain links TRBV19 to TRBJ1-1; D is unresolved. Germline-derived CDR1 and CDR2 are LNHDA and SQIVND (reference sequence). Trimming removed 7 bases at V and 0 bases at J, with 12 bases between. This CDR3 has 14 amino acids. DNA of the CDR3: TGTGCCAGTATAGGCGGGTCCGTGAACACTGAAGCTTTCTTT. Protein product: CASIGGSVNTEAFF.

The chain links TRBV19 to TRBJ2-5; a possible D gene is TRBD1 (6 bases). The CDR3 extends over 14 amino acids. Germline CDR1 LNHDA, CDR2 SQIVND (reference sequence). The ends were cut back, 6 bases at V and 3 bases at J, with 14 bases in the middle. The CDR3 bases are TGTGCCAGTAGCCCCTCTCCAGGGGAAGAGACCCAGTACTTC. This gives the protein CASSPSPGEETQYF.

The chain has TRBV5-1 and TRBJ2-1; the D gene is possibly TRBD1 (6 bases). The germline V gene has CDR1 SGHRS and CDR2 YFSETQ. The CDR3 consists of 16 residues. The V end was cut by 4 bases, the J end by 8 bases, with 22 bases between. The CDR3 DNA follows: TGCGCCAGCAGCAATCAGCAGGGACATCGGTTCGATGAGCAGTTCTTC. Amino acids: CASSNQQGHRFDEQFF. Filled out from reference TRBV5-1 and TRBJ2-1, the complete variable domain reads KAGVTQTPRYLIKTRGQQVTLSCSPISGHRSVSWYQQTPGQGLQFLFEYFSETQRNKGNFPGRFSGRQFSNSRSEMNVSTLELGDSALYLCASSNQQGHRFDEQFFGPGTRLTVL.

This chain connects TRBV9 to TRBJ2-5; 9 bases fit TRBD2. The CDR3 covers 16 residues. The V gene's germline CDR1 is SGDLS and CDR2 YYNGEE. V shed 0 bases, J shed 1 base, and the junction held 4 bases outside the gene matches. For the CDR3, the DNA is TGTGCCAGCAGCGTAGAACTAGCGGGCCTCCAAGAGACCCAGTACTTC. This encodes CASSVELAGLQETQYF.

The rearrangement links TRBV28 to TRBJ2-7; TRBD1 matches 7 bases. With 8 bases clipped from V and 2 bases from J, the junction kept 9 bases outside the gene matches. This CDR3 contains 14 residues. The germline V gene has CDR1 MDHEN and CDR2 SYDVKM. CDR3 bases: TGTGCCAGCCAAACTCCGGGACAGACCTACGAGCAGTACTTC. Its translation: CASQTPGQTYEQYF.

The chain combines TRBV4-3 with TRBJ1-6; 10 bases agree with TRBD1. The V gene's germline CDR1 is LGHNA and CDR2 YSLEER. Trimming at V came to 4 bases and at J to 10 bases, leaving 7 bases not matched to a gene. The CDR3 is made up of 15 amino acids. The CDR3 here is CASSPWTGGNSPLHF. The CDR3 DNA reads as TGCGCCAGCAGCCCGTGGACAGGGGGTAACTCACCCCTCCACTTT.

The chain links TRBV2 to TRBJ1-5, with unresolved D. CDR1 SNHLY and CDR2 FYNNEI come from the germline V gene. With 4 bases removed from V and 4 bases from J, the gap between germline ends came to 5 bases. The CDR3 has 12 residues. The CDR3 region is CASSGLNQPQHF. The CDR3 DNA reads as TGTGCCAGCAGTGGGCTAAATCAGCCCCAGCATTTT.

This chain uses TRBV6-5 with TRBJ1-1; maybe TRBD1 (6 bases). The germline V gene encodes CDR1 MNHEY and CDR2 SVGAGI. Trimming took 6 bases from V and 11 from J, leaving 25 bases between them. CDR3 size: 15 residues. This CDR3 reads CASRQDRGRVKWAFF. The CDR3 DNA reads TGTGCCAGCAGGCAGGATAGGGGGAGGGTAAAGTGGGCTTTCTTT.

V gene TRBV3-1 (or the pseudogene TRBV3-2) combines with J gene TRBJ2-5, with TRBD2 matching 11 bases. This CDR3 is 21 amino acids long. Germline CDR1 is LGHDT and CDR2 is YNNKEL (reference sequence). The ends lost 0 bases at V and 5 bases at J; junction bases unmatched: 20. CDR3 in amino acids: CASSQDRWQTSGKYRGETQYF. The CDR3 nucleotides read TGTGCCAGCAGCCAAGATCGATGGCAGACTAGCGGGAAGTATCGAGGGGAGACCCAGTACTTC.

The V and J genes are TRBV19 and TRBJ2-5, with unresolved D. The germline gives CDR1 LNHDA, CDR2 SQIVND (reference sequence). This CDR3 is 14 amino acids long. The ends were cut back, 4 bases at V and 5 bases at J, with 14 bases in the middle. The CDR3 nucleotides are TGTGCCAGTAGTAACACACCCTGGCGGGAGACCCAGTACTTC. Protein product: CASSNTPWRETQYF.

The V gene is TRBV6-2 or TRBV6-3, the J gene TRBJ2-1, with D unclear. V gave up 2 bases and J gave up 3 bases, with 5 bases separating them. From germline, CDR1 is MNHEY and CDR2 SVGEGT. The CDR3 extends over 13 amino acids. CDR3 sequence (DNA): TGTGCCAGCAGTTACAGGGACTACAATGAGCAGTTCTTC. It yields the protein CASSYRDYNEQFF.

The V and J genes are TRBV11-2 and TRBJ2-2; TRBD1 might be the D (6 bases). V was cut by 3 bases and J by 8 bases, with 19 bases left in between. This CDR3 spans 16 amino acids. The germline CDR1 and CDR2 sequences are SGHAT and FQNNGV. DNA of the CDR3: TGTGCCAGCAGCTTTAAACCCCGGGACAAGAAAGGGGAGCTGTTTTTT. This gives the protein CASSFKPRDKKGELFF.

The chain links TRBV6-5 to TRBJ2-1, with D unclear. The CDR3 spans 14 residues. Germline CDR1 reads MNHEY; CDR2 reads SVGAGI. V lost 0 bases and J 8 bases, leaving 11 bases between the germline ends. The CDR3 protein is CASSYSSRYHEQFF. The CDR3 DNA sequence: TGTGCCAGCAGTTACTCTTCCAGGTACCATGAGCAGTTCTTC.

This chain links TRBV11-2 with TRBJ2-2; D uncertain. CDR1 SGHAT and CDR2 FQNNGV come from the germline V gene. Trimming took off 5 bases at V and 3 bases at J, with 7 bases between the two ends. The CDR3 has 13 residues. CDR3 region: CASSARYTGELFF. CDR3 nucleotide sequence: TGTGCCAGCAGCGCCAGGTACACCGGGGAGCTGTTTTTT.

The V and J genes are TRBV29-1 and TRBJ1-2, with TRBD1 identical over 7 bases. CDR1 is SQVTM, CDR2 ANQGSEA, per germline. Unmatched junction bases numbered 3, after V lost 3 bases and J lost 2 bases. CDR3 length equals 13 residues. The CDR3 DNA sequence: TGCAGCGTTGAGAAACAGGGGAACTATGGCTACACCTTC. This codes for CSVEKQGNYGYTF.

The count of this clone is one. V is TRBV15 and J is TRBJ2-7, with 7 bases fitting TRBD1. CDR1 is LNHNV, CDR2 YYDKDF, per germline (reference sequence). The V segment lost 4 bases and the J segment 6 bases; nucleotides outside the gene matches: 18. This CDR3 contains 17 residues. The CDR3 loop reads CATSNQMGRGRSGEQYF. For the CDR3, the DNA is TGTGCCACCAGCAATCAGATGGGAAGGGGGCGGTCGGGCGAGCAGTACTTC.

This clone has only one observation. The V call is TRBV7-2, the J call TRBJ2-3; TRBD2 agrees at 9 bases. Germline V gives CDR1 SGHTA, CDR2 FQGNSA. The junction had 3 bases not matched to a gene; V was cut back by 1 base and J by 1 base. The CDR3 consists of 16 residues. The CDR3 is CASSLVASGGTDTQYF. CDR3 bases: TGTGCCAGCAGCTTAGTGGCTAGCGGGGGCACAGATACGCAGTATTTT.

V usage is TRBV7-8 and J usage is TRBJ1-2; no firm D call. The V end lost 2 bases, the J end lost 7 bases, and 11 bases lay between the germline ends. The CDR3 totals 13 residues. The germline gives CDR1 SGHVS, CDR2 FQNEAQ. The CDR3 loop is CASSLLMGSGYTF. For the CDR3, the DNA is TGTGCCAGCAGCTTATTAATGGGGAGTGGCTACACCTTC.

This chain connects TRBV29-1 to TRBJ1-2, with D unclear. Germline CDR1 and CDR2: SQVTM and ANQGSEA. The V end was cut by 4 bases, the J end by 3 bases, with 9 bases between. The CDR3 is made up of 12 amino acids. The CDR3: CSVGQPYYGYTF. CDR3 bases: TGCAGCGTTGGGCAACCTTACTATGGCTACACCTTC.

The chain uses TRBV3-1 (or the pseudogene TRBV3-2) and TRBJ1-3, with D unclear. The CDR3 is 12 residues long. The germline V and J ends were trimmed by 4 bases and 4 bases, with 5 bases remaining between them. Per germline, CDR1 LGHDT and CDR2 YNNKEL (reference sequence). CDR3 DNA: TGTGCCAGCAGCCGGGGAGGAAACACCATATATTTT. Translation: CASSRGGNTIYF.

The chain is built from TRBV2 and TRBJ1-2; TRBD1 is a possible D gene (6 bases). Germline V gene data show CDR1 as SNHLY and CDR2 as FYNNEI. Trimming took off 0 bases at V and 8 bases at J, with 7 bases between the two ends. The CDR3 consists of 12 residues. The CDR3 DNA reads as TGTGCCAGCAGTGAAGCAACAGGGGGCTACACCTTC. Its protein product is CASSEATGGYTF.

This clone has just one count. The chain has TRBV12-2 and TRBJ2-1; TRBD2, the table's D call, was not compared with the DNA. TRBV12-2 has pseudogene status. The CDR3 loop spans 15 amino acids. DNA for the CDR3: TGTGCAAGTCGCACGGACTTGCGGCCCTACAATGAGCAGTTCTTC. This sequence encodes CASRTDLRPYNEQFF.

In its sample, this clone was seen once. The chain couples TRBV12-3 or TRBV12-4 to TRBJ2-1; D not resolved. There are 13 residues in the CDR3. V was clipped by 5 bases and J by 1 base, with 6 bases between them. In DNA form, the CDR3 reads TGTGCCAGCAGTCCTCCGTCCTACAATGAGCAGTTCTTC. Amino acids: CASSPPSYNEQFF.

The chain is built from TRBV27 and TRBJ2-1; 7 positions match TRBD2. Germline V gene lookup returns CDR1 MNHEY and CDR2 SMNVEV (reference sequence). The CDR3 is 13 amino acids. The trim removed 4 bases at V and 8 bases at J, leaving 5 bases unmatched. CDR3 nucleotide sequence: TGTGCCAGCAGTTGGGGGACTACGGATGAGCAGTTCTTC. It codes for CASSWGTTDEQFF.

Remarks on this clone: Relative to the germline gene, one junction end is altered; a read error may explain this. This sequence joins TRBV11-2 and TRBJ1-2, with 7 bases that match TRBD1. The CDR3 runs 13 residues. CDR1 SGHAT and CDR2 FQNNGV come from the germline V gene. The CDR3 loop reads CASSLDRVGGYTF. CDR3 bases: TGTGCCAGCAGCCTAGACAGGGTTGGAGGCTACACCTTC.